A selection of T cell receptor beta chains follows, all from one sample in a study of human T cells and chemical hapten exposure. TCRdb reprocessed the RACE reads with MiXCR, giving one entry per CDR3 protein. Here the sample spans approximately 52,000 distinct CDR3 sequences, approximately 10% being singletons. The sample was whole blood, taken in connection with sensitization to the hapten diphenylcyclopropenone (DPC). The receptors here all came from a middle-aged woman with alopecia areata. Some clones in this sample may be carry-over from other donors' samples. Each CDR3 is given with its conserved first and last residue. A D gene is named only where the DNA matches it firmly. Clone size is stated in some rows and not others, as once, few, many or a class when expanded.

.	TRBJ1-1	TRBV11-2	few	CASSRDRDTEAFF	TGTGCCAGCAGCCGGGACCGAGACACTGAAGCTTTCTTT
.	TRBJ2-3	TRBV18	few	CASSPQEGATLLTQYF	TGTGCCAGCTCACCACAGGAGGGGGCCACCTTGCTTACGCAGTATTTT
.	TRBJ2-2	TRBV10-3	.	CAIQTGEGSGELFF	TGTGCCATCCAGACAGGAGAGGGTTCCGGGGAGCTGTTTTTT
.	TRBJ2-7	TRBV11-2	few	CASSLVWRDEQYF	TGTGCCAGCAGCTTAGTTTGGCGCGACGAGCAGTACTTC
TRBD2	TRBJ2-3	TRBV3-1	.	CASSPPTGDGTSGWNTQYF	TGTGCCAGCAGCCCTCCGACGGGGGACGGGACTAGCGGGTGGAATACGCAGTATTTT
TRBD2	TRBJ2-1	TRBV5-1	.	CASSLGPSGNNEQFF	TGCGCCAGCAGCTTGGGGCCTAGCGGAAACAATGAGCAGTTCTTC
.	TRBJ1-5	TRBV12-3/TRBV12-4	few	CASSPRGEGEPQHF	TGTGCCAGCAGCCCCAGGGGCGAGGGGGAGCCCCAGCATTTT
.	TRBJ1-4	TRBV4-3	.	CASSQDTLRGRSEKLFF	TGCGCCAGCAGCCAAGATACCCTGCGCGGGAGGAGTGAAAAACTGTTTTTT
TRBD1	TRBJ2-1	TRBV11-2	many	CASSPGTGPHNEQFF	TGTGCCAGCAGCCCGGGGACAGGCCCTCACAATGAGCAGTTCTTC
TRBD1	TRBJ1-1	TRBV11-2	many	CASSLTDRGETEAFF	TGTGCCAGCAGCTTGACTGACAGGGGTGAGACTGAAGCTTTCTTT
TRBD2	TRBJ2-3	TRBV7-6	many	CASSFGLAQWSDTQYF	TGTGCCAGCAGCTTCGGACTAGCTCAGTGGTCTGATACGCAGTATTTT
.	TRBJ1-1	TRBV6-5	many	CASSYDGVAEAFF	TGTGCCAGCAGTTACGATGGGGTCGCTGAAGCTTTCTTT
.	TRBJ2-5	TRBV5-1	many	CASSPGPAAQETQYF	TGCGCCAGCAGCCCCGGACCAGCGGCTCAAGAGACCCAGTACTTC
TRBD2	TRBJ2-3	TRBV5-1	few	CASSPGRGVADTQYF	TGCGCCAGCAGCCCCGGGAGGGGGGTGGCAGATACGCAGTATTTT
TRBD2	TRBJ2-3	TRBV5-1	many	CASSIRDYTDTQYF	TGCGCCAGCAGCATCCGGGACTACACAGATACGCAGTATTTT
TRBD1	TRBJ1-6	TRBV12-3/TRBV12-4	.	CASSRTGVNSPLHF	TGTGCCAGCAGTCGGACAGGGGTCAATTCACCCCTCCACTTT
.	TRBJ1-1	TRBV12-3/TRBV12-4	many	CASSHRGPTEAFF	TGTGCCAGCAGCCACCGGGGGCCCACTGAAGCTTTCTTT
.	TRBJ2-5	TRBV29-1	.	CSVGVGGTQYF	TGCAGCGTTGGGGTCGGGGGGACCCAGTACTTC
TRBD2	TRBJ2-1	TRBV10-3	few	CAISPGLVEYEQFF	TGTGCCATCAGTCCGGGACTAGTGGAATATGAGCAGTTCTTC
.	TRBJ1-1	TRBV5-6	many	CASSLARQHVEAFF	TGTGCCAGCAGCTTGGCTAGACAGCACGTTGAAGCTTTCTTT
TRBD1	TRBJ2-7	TRBV20-1	.	CSARGGDRMYYEQYF	TGCAGTGCTAGAGGTGGGGACAGGATGTATTACGAGCAGTACTTC
.	TRBJ2-3	TRBV11-3	few	CASSSAPETDTQYF	TGTGCCAGCAGCTCGGCGCCGGAAACGGATACGCAGTATTTT
TRBD1	TRBJ1-1	TRBV9	.	CASSEQGARATEAFF	TGTGCCAGCAGCGAGCAGGGGGCTCGGGCCACTGAAGCTTTCTTT
.	TRBJ2-6	TRBV12-3/TRBV12-4	.	CASSFGAGANVLTF	TGTGCCAGCAGTTTCGGGGCTGGGGCCAACGTCCTGACTTTC
.	TRBJ2-7	TRBV7-9	many	CASSSIQGSEQYF	TGTGCCAGCAGCTCCATACAGGGAAGCGAGCAGTACTTC
.	TRBJ2-7	TRBV6-1	.	CASGQTYEQYF	TGTGCCAGTGGACAGACCTACGAGCAGTACTTC
.	TRBJ2-6	TRBV18	.	CASPLGSGANVLTF	TGTGCCAGCCCACTTGGCTCTGGGGCCAACGTCCTGACTTTC
.	TRBJ1-1	TRBV28	.	CASSPLGTPNTEAFF	TGTGCCAGCAGTCCCCTTGGGACACCTAACACTGAAGCTTTCTTT
.	TRBJ2-3	TRBV20-1	few	CSALGTPQADTQYF	TGCAGTGCGCTCGGGACCCCTCAGGCAGATACGCAGTATTTT
TRBD1	TRBJ1-2	TRBV30	.	CAWSPFPPTGAGYGYTF	TGTGCCTGGAGTCCCTTCCCTCCGACAGGGGCTGGCTATGGCTACACCTTC
TRBD2	TRBJ2-3	TRBV10-1	.	CASSGLAGVDTQYF	TGCGCCAGCAGTGGACTAGCGGGGGTGGATACGCAGTATTTT
.	TRBJ1-2	TRBV7-2	.	CASSSLGSQYYGYTF	TGTGCCAGCAGCTCCCTGGGTTCTCAATACTATGGCTACACCTTC
TRBD1	TRBJ1-1	TRBV18	many	CASSPQTGKDTEAFF	TGTGCCAGCTCACCCCAGACAGGGAAAGACACTGAAGCTTTCTTT
TRBD2	TRBJ2-7	TRBV27	many	CASSLRAGGPFEQYF	TGTGCCAGCAGTTTACGTGCGGGGGGGCCGTTCGAGCAGTACTTC